The T cell receptor (beta chain) described here comes from a study of Tregs in tolerant kidney transplant recipients. The CDR3 totals 16 residues. Trimming took 1 base from V and 9 from J, leaving 19 bases between them. Germline V gene data show CDR1 as LGHNT and CDR2 as FRNRAP. Study findings and constraints: This study did not directly address biological reproducibility. Some patients' samples used different primers over time, so nucleotide sequences weren't comparable.

Unstimulated Tregs (CD4+CD25+CD127-) and CD4+CD25- non-Tregs were sorted from PBMCs. Sequenced by immunoSEQ multiplex PCR; TCRdb stores in-frame clones only, minus some. The sample carries 110,000 or so clones, 90% recorded once. This clone was counted a single time. The antigen is undetermined. The sequence was obtained from a human donor who received a combined kidney and bone marrow transplant. The specimen comprised CD4+ T cells from blood, sampled before the transplant. V usage is TRBV12-5 and J usage is TRBJ2-1; D is possibly TRBD2 (5 bases). CDR3: CASGLGSLAAYGEQFF. In DNA form, the CDR3 reads TGTGCTAGTGGTTTGGGTTCCCTAGCCGCATATGGTGAGCAGTTCTTC.